The rows below give T cell receptor beta chains drawn from one sample of a study of human T cells and chemical hapten exposure. TCRdb fed the RACE reads into MiXCR, producing one record per CDR3 protein. The data contain around 260,000 distinct CDR3 sequences, about 8.1% of them singletons. The source was whole blood, collected in connection with sensitization to the hapten diphenylcyclopropenone (DPC). All receptors come from a woman aged 35 to 49 with alopecia areata. Some clones in this sample may be carry-over from other donors' samples. Each CDR3 is given with its conserved first and last residue. Fields, in order: D gene, clone size, V gene, J gene, CDR3 DNA, CDR3 protein. A D gene is named only where the DNA matches it firmly. Clone size appears in some rows only: once, few, many, or a class for an expanded clone.

.	few	TRBV4-3	TRBJ2-5	TGCGCCAGCAGCCAAGGATTCCATGAGACCCAGTACTTC	CASSQGFHETQYF
.	many	TRBV12-3/TRBV12-4	TRBJ1-4	TGTGCCAGCAGTTTGGGTCAGGGGTTTAATGAAAAACTGTTTTTT	CASSLGQGFNEKLFF
TRBD1	few	TRBV12-3/TRBV12-4	TRBJ2-3	TGTGCCAGCAGGGGACAGGCACACCGAGCAGATACGCAGTATTTT	CASRGQAHRADTQYF
.	many	TRBV4-2	TRBJ1-3	TGTGCCAGCAGCCAAGGTTTAGGGGGGTTCGGAAACACCATATATTTT	CASSQGLGGFGNTIYF
TRBD1	.	TRBV6-2/TRBV6-3	TRBJ2-5	TGTGCCAGCAGTTACCACCGGGACAGGGGTAGGCACCAGTACTTC	CASSYHRDRGRHQYF
.	.	TRBV27	TRBJ2-7	TGTGCCAGCAGTATAAGGGGGGCCACTTTCTACGAGCAGTACTTC	CASSIRGATFYEQYF
TRBD2	many	TRBV6-5	TRBJ2-7	TGTGCCAGCAGTTACTCGTCCAGCGGGAGCCCCTACGAGCAGTACTTC	CASSYSSSGSPYEQYF
.	many	TRBV10-3	TRBJ2-1	TGTGCCATCAGTGGTGCGGGTGAGCAGTTCTTC	CAISGAGEQFF
.	few	TRBV7-2	TRBJ1-2	TGTGCCAGCAGCCGCCGGGGCGGAGACTATGGCTACACCTTC	CASSRRGGDYGYTF
.	few	TRBV7-2	TRBJ2-5	TGTGCCAGCAGCTTGTCAGGGGCGGAAGAGACCCAGTACTTC	CASSLSGAEETQYF
TRBD1	.	TRBV28	TRBJ2-1	TGTGCCAGCGGTTCAGGGGGCGACAATGAGCAGTTCTTC	CASGSGGDNEQFF
.	few	TRBV20-1	TRBJ2-4	TGCAGTGCTAGAGATCGGGTGCCGAGGAGTATAGCCAAAAACATTCAGTACTTC	CSARDRVPRSIAKNIQYF
TRBD1	.	TRBV27	TRBJ2-7	TGTGCCAGCAGTATCAGGGGGTACGAGCAGTACTTC	CASSIRGYEQYF
TRBD1	many	TRBV6-5	TRBJ1-5	TGTGCCAGCAGTTACTCGGGACAGCGCAATCAGCCCCAGCATTTT	CASSYSGQRNQPQHF
.	.	TRBV28	TRBJ2-2	TGTGCCAGCAGTTTTCCGATGCAGGGCAACGGGGAGCTGTTTTTT	CASSFPMQGNGELFF
.	many	TRBV12-3/TRBV12-4	TRBJ2-1	TGTGCCAGCAGTTTAGATTACAATGAGCAGTTCTTC	CASSLDYNEQFF
.	.	TRBV7-8	TRBJ2-5	TGTGCCAGCAGCCCGATAGGGGGGAAAGAGACCCAGTACTTC	CASSPIGGKETQYF
TRBD2	.	TRBV5-1	TRBJ2-1	TGCGCCAGCAGCGAGAGCGGGAACACCTACAATGAGCAGTTCTTC	CASSESGNTYNEQFF
.	many	TRBV6-2/TRBV6-3	TRBJ1-5	TGTGCCAGCAGTTACCCGCAGCACAATCAGCCCCAGCATTTT	CASSYPQHNQPQHF
TRBD1	few	TRBV20-1	TRBJ1-1	TGCAGTGCTAGGCGGACAGGGACTGAAGCTTTCTTT	CSARRTGTEAFF
.	few	TRBV28	TRBJ2-1	TGTGCCAGCAGTCCCCCGGCAGGCAAACTTCACAATGAGCAGTTCTTC	CASSPPAGKLHNEQFF
.	.	TRBV3-1	TRBJ2-6	TGTGCCAGCCGACAGATCCGCTCTGGGGCCAACGTCCTGACTTTC	CASRQIRSGANVLTF
.	once	TRBV10-3	TRBJ2-3	TGTGCCATCACGGAACAGGGCTCTAGCACAGATACGCAGTATTTT	CAITEQGSSTDTQYF
TRBD2	.	TRBV9	TRBJ2-1	TGTGCCAGCAGCCCTAGCGGGAGGGCCGACAATGAGCAGTTCTTC	CASSPSGRADNEQFF
.	.	TRBV6-4	TRBJ2-5	TGTGCCAGCTCCAGTCTTGGGTTTAAGGAGACCCAGTACTTC	CASSSLGFKETQYF
.	.	TRBV2	TRBJ2-7	TGTGCCAGCATTCTCAGGGCGCGAGAGCAGTACTTC	CASILRAREQYF
TRBD2	once	TRBV7-3	TRBJ2-3	TGTGCCAGCAGCTTAGGGACTAGCTACACAGATACGCAGTATTTT	CASSLGTSYTDTQYF
.	many	TRBV28	TRBJ2-7	TGTGCCAGCAGTTTACGGGGCCACGAGCAGTACTTC	CASSLRGHEQYF
.	few	TRBV5-1	TRBJ1-4	TGCGCCAGCAGTCGCGAGATAGCAGTAGCAACTAATGAAAAACTGTTTTTT	CASSREIAVATNEKLFF
.	few	TRBV3-1	TRBJ2-7	TGTGCCAGCAGCCAGGATAATAGTGGGTACGAGCAGTACTTC	CASSQDNSGYEQYF
TRBD2	.	TRBV7-9	TRBJ2-1	TGTGCCACCTCATCCGGGACTAGCGGGAGTCTGTCCTACAATGAGCAGTTCTTC	CATSSGTSGSLSYNEQFF
TRBD2	.	TRBV7-2	TRBJ2-1	TGTGCCAGCAGCCCCCATAGCGGGAGTTTAGGTGAGCAGTTCTTC	CASSPHSGSLGEQFF
TRBD1	few	TRBV3-1	TRBJ1-1	TGTGCCAGCAGCCAAGGTGACAGGGGGGGAAACACTGAAGCTTTCTTT	CASSQGDRGGNTEAFF
.	few	TRBV6-5	TRBJ2-7	TGTGCCAGCAGCTCGACTCCCCCTTACGAGCAGTACTTC	CASSSTPPYEQYF
TRBD1	many	TRBV20-1	TRBJ1-1	TGCAGTGCTGTCTCAGGGGGTATGAACACTGAAGCTTTCTTT	CSAVSGGMNTEAFF
TRBD2	few	TRBV4-2	TRBJ2-3	TGTGCCAGCAGCCAGTACGGGACTAGCCAAAGCACAGATACGCAGTATTTT	CASSQYGTSQSTDTQYF
.	few	TRBV24-1	TRBJ2-3	TGTGCCACCAGTGATTGGGGACGAACAGATACGCAGTATTTT	CATSDWGRTDTQYF
TRBD2	.	TRBV10-3	TRBJ2-1	TGTGCCATCAGTCAAGCGGGAGGGGTCCACAATGAGCAGTTCTTC	CAISQAGGVHNEQFF
.	few	TRBV7-2	TRBJ1-1	TGTGCCAGCAGCTTAGAAGCAGTTAGGTACACTGAAGCTTTCTTT	CASSLEAVRYTEAFF
.	many	TRBV7-8	TRBJ2-3	TGTGCCAGCAGCTTATATCCTAGCGAGGGCACAGATACGCAGTATTTT	CASSLYPSEGTDTQYF
.	.	TRBV7-6	TRBJ1-6	TGTGCCAGCAGCTCAAAACCTAATTCACCCCTCCACTTT	CASSSKPNSPLHF
.	.	TRBV20-1	TRBJ2-1	TGCAGTGCAAGTGGGGACTCTCGATATGAGCAGTTCTTC	CSASGDSRYEQFF
.	.	TRBV15	TRBJ1-1	TGTGCCACCAGCACGGGAGCGGGGGCGCGTCTCACTGAAGCTTTCTTT	CATSTGAGARLTEAFF
TRBD2	.	TRBV5-1	TRBJ2-7	TGCGCCAGCGCCAGGACTAGCGGGACTGTCGAGCAGTACTTC	CASARTSGTVEQYF
.	few	TRBV15	TRBJ2-3	TGTGCCACCAGCAGAGACGACTACACAGATACGCAGTATTTT	CATSRDDYTDTQYF
TRBD2	.	TRBV7-9	TRBJ2-1	TGTGCCAGCAGCTCCTTCGGACTAGCGGTAATTAGCGAGCAGTTCTTC	CASSSFGLAVISEQFF
.	few	TRBV20-1	TRBJ1-1	TGCAGTGCGAATGAGGAGTTCACTGAAGCTTTCTTT	CSANEEFTEAFF
.	few	TRBV27	TRBJ2-5	TGTGCCAGCAGTTTAGGCCTCAAACAGACCCAGTACTTC	CASSLGLKQTQYF
.	.	TRBV11-3	TRBJ2-5	TGTGCCAGCAGCGAAGCAACCCAGTACTTC	CASSEATQYF
.	few	TRBV4-3	TRBJ2-6	TGCGCCAGCAGCCAAGCAGCCTCTGGGGCCAACGTCCTGACTTTC	CASSQAASGANVLTF
.	few	TRBV7-9	TRBJ1-4	TGTGCCGGTTCTACAGGATCCCAAGAAAAACTGTTTTTT	CAGSTGSQEKLFF
TRBD2	.	TRBV28	TRBJ2-1	TGTGCCAGCAGCCTAGCGGGAGGGCCGAGTGAGCAGTTCTTC	CASSLAGGPSEQFF